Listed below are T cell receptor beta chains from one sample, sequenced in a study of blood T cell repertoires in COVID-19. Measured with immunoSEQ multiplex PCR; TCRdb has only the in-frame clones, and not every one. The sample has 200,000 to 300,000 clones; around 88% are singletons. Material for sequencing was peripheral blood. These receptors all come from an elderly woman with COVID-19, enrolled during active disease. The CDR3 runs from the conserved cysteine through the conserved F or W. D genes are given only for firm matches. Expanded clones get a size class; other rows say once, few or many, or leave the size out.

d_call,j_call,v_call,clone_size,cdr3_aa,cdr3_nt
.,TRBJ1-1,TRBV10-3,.,CAISVGNTEAFF,TGTGCCATCAGTGTCGGGAACACTGAAGCTTTCTTT
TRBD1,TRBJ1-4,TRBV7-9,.,CASSVDRVTNEKLFF,TGTGCCAGCAGCGTCGACAGGGTTACTAATGAAAAACTGTTTTTT
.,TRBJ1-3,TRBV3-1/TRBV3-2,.,CASSQRRDSGNTIYF,TGTGCCAGCAGCCAACGCCGGGACTCTGGAAACACCATATATTTT
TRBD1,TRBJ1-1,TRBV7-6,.,CASKGQGGTEAFF,TGTGCCAGCAAGGGACAGGGGGGCACTGAAGCTTTCTTT
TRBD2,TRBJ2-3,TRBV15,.,CATSRDASGGLTDTQYF,TGTGCCACCAGCAGAGATGCCAGCGGGGGGCTCACAGATACGCAGTATTTT
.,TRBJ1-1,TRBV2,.,CASPGYRNTEAFF,TGTGCCAGCCCAGGATACAGGAACACTGAAGCTTTCTTT
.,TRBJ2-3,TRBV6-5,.,CASSWGGTDTQYF,TGTGCCAGCAGTTGGGGGGGCACAGATACGCAGTATTTT
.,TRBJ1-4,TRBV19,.,CATLDQANEKLFF,TGTGCCACTCTGGATCAGGCTAATGAAAAACTGTTTTTT
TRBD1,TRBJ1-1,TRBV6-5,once,CASSQTGPTEAFF,TGTGCCAGCAGCCAGACAGGGCCCACTGAAGCTTTCTTT
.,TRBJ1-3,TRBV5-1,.,CASSLGGDPGNTIYF,TGCGCCAGCAGCCTAGGAGGGGATCCAGGAAACACCATATATTTT
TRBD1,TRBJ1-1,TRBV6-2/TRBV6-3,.,CASSYLQGNSLLNTEAFF,TGTGCCAGCAGTTACCTACAGGGGAATTCTTTACTGAACACTGAAGCTTTCTTT
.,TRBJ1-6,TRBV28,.,CASSPTGRKTAPLHF,TGTGCCAGCAGTCCAACAGGGAGAAAAACAGCACCCCTCCACTTT
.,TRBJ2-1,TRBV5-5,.,CASSRGNEQFF,TGTGCCAGCAGCCGAGGCAATGAGCAGTTCTTC
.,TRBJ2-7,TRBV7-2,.,CASSLARASYEQYF,TGTGCCAGCAGCTTGGCCAGGGCCTCCTACGAGCAGTACTTC
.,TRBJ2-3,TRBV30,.,CAWSSGYTDTQYF,TGTGCCTGGAGTAGCGGATACACAGATACGCAGTATTTT
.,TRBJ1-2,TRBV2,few,CASSGGVGSKGRCTF,TGTGCCAGCAGCGGAGGCGTGGGCAGTAAAGGGAGGTGCACCTTC
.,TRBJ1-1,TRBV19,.,CASSPGRTEAFF,TGTGCCAGTAGCCCCGGGAGGACTGAAGCTTTCTTT
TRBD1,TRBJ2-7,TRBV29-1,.,CSVEGGRGRGQSIEQYF,TGCAGCGTTGAAGGGGGACGAGGCAGGGGGCAGTCGATCGAGCAGTACTTC
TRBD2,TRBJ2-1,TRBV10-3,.,CAVIAGETYNEQFF,TGTGCCGTTATAGCGGGTGAAACCTACAATGAGCAGTTCTTC
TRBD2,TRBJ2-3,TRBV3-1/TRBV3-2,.,CASSRGSGGTTDTQYF,TGTGCCAGCAGCCGGGGGAGCGGGGGGACCACAGATACGCAGTATTTT
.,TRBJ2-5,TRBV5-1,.,CASSFGGAFETQYF,TGCGCCAGCAGCTTCGGAGGGGCATTCGAGACCCAGTACTTC
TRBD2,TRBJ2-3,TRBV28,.,CASSLAGTRDTDTQYF,TGTGCCAGCAGCTTGGCCGGGACTAGAGACACAGATACGCAGTATTTT
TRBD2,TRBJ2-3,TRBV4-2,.,CASSQDPTAVGLAGNTDTQYF,TGTGCCAGCAGCCAAGACCCGACAGCGGTGGGACTAGCGGGGAACACAGATACGCAGTATTTT